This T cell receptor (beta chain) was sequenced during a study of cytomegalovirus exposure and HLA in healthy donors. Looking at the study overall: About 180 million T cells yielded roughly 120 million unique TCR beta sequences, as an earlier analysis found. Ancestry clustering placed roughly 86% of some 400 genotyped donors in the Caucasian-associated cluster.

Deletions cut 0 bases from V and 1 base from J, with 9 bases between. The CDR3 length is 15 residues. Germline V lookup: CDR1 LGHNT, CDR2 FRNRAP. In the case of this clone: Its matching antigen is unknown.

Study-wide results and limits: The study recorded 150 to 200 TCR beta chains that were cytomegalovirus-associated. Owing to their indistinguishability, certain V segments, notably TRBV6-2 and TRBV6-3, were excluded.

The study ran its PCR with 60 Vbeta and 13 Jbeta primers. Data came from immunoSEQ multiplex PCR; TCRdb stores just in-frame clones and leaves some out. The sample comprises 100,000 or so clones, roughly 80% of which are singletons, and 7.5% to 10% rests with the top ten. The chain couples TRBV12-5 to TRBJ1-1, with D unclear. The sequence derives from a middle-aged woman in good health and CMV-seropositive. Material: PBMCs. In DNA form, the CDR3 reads TGTGCTAGTGGTTTGGTACCAACACCGAACACTGAAGCTTTCTTT. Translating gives CASGLVPTPNTEAFF.